Presented here are 6 T cell receptor beta chains from one specimen sequenced in a study of technical replicates of blood from a handful of donors (dated by TCRdb to about 2017). The receptor library was made with the immunoSEQ multiplex PCR assay. TCRdb took over this immuneACCESS table, retaining in-frame rearrangements with V and J assigned. Such tables are incomplete; in checked studies, under half of the missing clones stem from an unresolved V gene, and the remainder is unexplained. The table for this sample lists about 69,000 clones; approximately 88% of them were counted only once. Clones ranked in the top ten supply around 4.6% of the sample. The sample comprised PBMCs. Receptor source: a human donor in good health. Some clones in this sample may be carry-over from other donors' samples.

This chain joins TRBV29-1 and TRBJ1-1; 8 bases align to TRBD1. The V segment lost 7 bases and the J segment 5 bases; nucleotides outside the gene matches: 9. Germline V gene data show CDR1 as SQVTM and CDR2 as ANQGSEA. The CDR3 consists of 13 residues. The DNA of the CDR3 is TGCAGCGGGACGACTAGACAGGGGACTGAAGCTTTCTTT. This codes for CSGTTRQGTEAFF.

This sequence joins TRBV30 and TRBJ1-1; D unresolved. Germline values: CDR1 GTSNPN, CDR2 SVGIG (reference sequence). The CDR3 loop spans 13 amino acids. V lost 2 bases to trimming and J lost 1 base, with 8 bases between them. CDR3: CAWSRRENTEAFF. DNA of the CDR3: TGTGCCTGGAGTAGGAGGGAGAACACTGAAGCTTTCTTT. Drawing the rest from reference TRBV30 and TRBJ1-1, the complete variable domain is SQTIHQWPATLVQPVGSPLSLECTVEGTSNPNLYWYRQAAGRGLQLLFYSVGIGQISSEVPQNLSASRPQDRQFILSSKKLLLSDSGFYLCAWSRRENTEAFFGQGTRLTVV.

The rearrangement uses TRBV4-3 and TRBJ1-3; no clear D gene. Germline lookup yields CDR1 LGHNA and CDR2 YSLEER. The V end was cut by 0 bases, the J end by 2 bases, with 14 bases between. CDR3 length equals 17 residues. CDR3 sequence reads: CASSQDNAALTGNTIYF. The DNA of the CDR3 is TGCGCCAGCAGCCAAGATAATGCTGCGTTAACTGGAAACACCATATATTTT.

This rearrangement joins TRBV7-2 to TRBJ1-2, with 9 bases identical to TRBD1. CDR3 length: 14 amino acids. V trimming: 5 bases; J trimming: 8 bases; junction bases outside the gene matches: 9. Looked up from germline, CDR1 is SGHTA and CDR2 is FQGNSA. The CDR3 loop reads CASSGWDRVGGYTF. The CDR3 nucleotides read TGTGCCAGCAGCGGGTGGGACAGGGTTGGCGGCTACACCTTC.

The chain recombines TRBV19 with TRBJ1-2; 7 bases agree with TRBD1. The V gene end was trimmed by 7 bases and the J gene end by 7 bases; junction bases not matched to a gene: 9. The CDR3 loop spans 13 amino acids. CDR1 and CDR2 (germline): LNHDA, SQIVND (reference sequence). The CDR3, as DNA: TGTGCCAGTAAAGAAGACAGGGCGGCTGGCTACACCTTC. Residues: CASKEDRAAGYTF. Full variable domain (outside the CDR3, taken from reference TRBV19 and TRBJ1-2): DGGITQSPKYLFRKEGQNVTLSCEQNLNHDAMYWYRQDPGQGLRLIYYSQIVNDFQKGDIAEGYSVSREKKESFPLTVTSAQKNPTAFYLCASKEDRAAGYTFGSGTRLTVV.

The J gene is TRBJ2-1, the V gene TRBV6-4; 11 nucleotides align to TRBD2. The CDR3 is 15 amino acids. Germline CDR1 is MRHNA and CDR2 is SNTAGT. Trimming removed 0 bases from V and 6 bases from J; junction bases left unmatched: 1. The CDR3 here is CASSDSSGGANEQFF. CDR3 nucleotide sequence: TGTGCCAGCAGTGACTCTAGCGGGGGGGCCAATGAGCAGTTCTTC.